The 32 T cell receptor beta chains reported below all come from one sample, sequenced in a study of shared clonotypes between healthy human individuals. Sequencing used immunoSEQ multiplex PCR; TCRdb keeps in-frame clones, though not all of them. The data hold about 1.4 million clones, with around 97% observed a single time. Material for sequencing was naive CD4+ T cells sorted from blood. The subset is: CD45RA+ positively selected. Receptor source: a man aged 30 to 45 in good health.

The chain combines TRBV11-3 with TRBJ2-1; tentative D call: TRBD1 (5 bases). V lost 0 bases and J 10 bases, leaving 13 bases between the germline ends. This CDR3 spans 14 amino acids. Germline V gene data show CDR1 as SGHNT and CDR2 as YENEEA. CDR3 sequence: CASSLETTVTEQFF. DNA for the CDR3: TGTGCCAGCAGCTTAGAGACGACAGTTACGGAGCAGTTCTTC. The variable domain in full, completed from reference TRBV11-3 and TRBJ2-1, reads EAGVVQSPRYKIIEKKQPVAFWCNPISGHNTLYWYLQNLGQGPELLIRYENEEAVDDSQLPKDRFSAERLKGVDSTLKIQPAELGDSAVYLCASSLETTVTEQFFGPGTRLTVL.

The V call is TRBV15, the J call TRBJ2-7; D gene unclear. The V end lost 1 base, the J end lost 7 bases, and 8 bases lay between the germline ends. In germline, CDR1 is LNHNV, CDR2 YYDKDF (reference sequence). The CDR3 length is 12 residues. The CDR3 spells CATSRGWMEQYF. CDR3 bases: TGTGCCACCAGCAGAGGCTGGATGGAGCAGTACTTC.

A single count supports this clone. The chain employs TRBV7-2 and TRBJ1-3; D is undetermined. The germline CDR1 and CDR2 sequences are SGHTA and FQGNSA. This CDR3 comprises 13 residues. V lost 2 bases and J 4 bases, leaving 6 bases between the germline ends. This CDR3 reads CASSLNDGNTIYF. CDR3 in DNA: TGTGCCAGCAGCTTAAATGACGGAAACACCATATATTTT.

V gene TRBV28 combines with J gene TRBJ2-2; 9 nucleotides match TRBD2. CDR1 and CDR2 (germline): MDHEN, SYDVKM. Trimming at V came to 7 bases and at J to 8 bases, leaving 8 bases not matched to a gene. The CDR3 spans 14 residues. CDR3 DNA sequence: TGTGCCAGCATTCTAGCGGGGTCGGCTGGGGAGCTGTTTTTT. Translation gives CASILAGSAGELFF.

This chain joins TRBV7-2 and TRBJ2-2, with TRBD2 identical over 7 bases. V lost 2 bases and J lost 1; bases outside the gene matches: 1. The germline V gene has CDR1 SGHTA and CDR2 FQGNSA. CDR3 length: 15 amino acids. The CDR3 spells CASSLPSGNTGELFF. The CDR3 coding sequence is TGTGCCAGCAGCTTACCTAGCGGGAACACCGGGGAGCTGTTTTTT.

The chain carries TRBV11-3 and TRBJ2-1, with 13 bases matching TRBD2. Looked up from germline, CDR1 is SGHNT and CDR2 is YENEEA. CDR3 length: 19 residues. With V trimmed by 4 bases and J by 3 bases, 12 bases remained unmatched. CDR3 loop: CASSSPSTSGRIHYNEQFF. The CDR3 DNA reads TGTGCCAGCAGCTCCCCCTCGACTAGCGGGAGGATTCACTACAATGAGCAGTTCTTC.

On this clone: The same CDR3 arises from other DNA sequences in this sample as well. CDR3 nucleotide sequence: TGTGCCAGCTCCCCGACAGAGAACTATGGCTACACCTTC. It is translated as CASSPTENYGYTF. This sequence joins TRBV18 and TRBJ1-2; D may be TRBD1 (5 bases). This CDR3 has 13 residues. CDR1 KGHSH and CDR2 LQKENI come from the germline V gene. V was trimmed by 6 bases and J by 2 bases, leaving 10 bases between them. Using reference TRBV18 and TRBJ1-2 for the parts outside the CDR3, the full variable domain is NAGVMQNPRHLVRRRGQEARLRCSPMKGHSHVYWYRQLPEEGLKFMVYLQKENIIDESGMPKERFSAEFPKEGPSILRIQQVVRGDSAAYFCASSPTENYGYTFGSGTRLTVV.

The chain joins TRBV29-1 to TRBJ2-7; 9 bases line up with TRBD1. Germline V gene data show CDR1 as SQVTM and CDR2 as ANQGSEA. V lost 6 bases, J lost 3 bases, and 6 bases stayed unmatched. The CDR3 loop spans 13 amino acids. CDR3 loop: CSVEKGQGYEQYF. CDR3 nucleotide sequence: TGCAGCGTCGAAAAGGGACAGGGCTACGAGCAGTACTTC.

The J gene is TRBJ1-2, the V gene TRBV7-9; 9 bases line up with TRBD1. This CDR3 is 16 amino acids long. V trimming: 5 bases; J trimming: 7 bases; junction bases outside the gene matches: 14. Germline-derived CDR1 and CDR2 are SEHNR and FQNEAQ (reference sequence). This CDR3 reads CASSPGQGLGRSGYTF. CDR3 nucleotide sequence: TGTGCCAGCAGCCCGGGACAGGGATTGGGCCGGAGTGGCTACACCTTC.

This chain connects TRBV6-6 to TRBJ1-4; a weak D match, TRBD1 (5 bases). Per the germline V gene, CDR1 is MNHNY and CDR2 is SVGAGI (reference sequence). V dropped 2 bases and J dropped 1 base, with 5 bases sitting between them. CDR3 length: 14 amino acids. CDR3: CASSYGGTNEKLFF. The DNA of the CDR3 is TGTGCCAGCAGTTACGGGGGAACTAATGAAAAACTGTTTTTT.

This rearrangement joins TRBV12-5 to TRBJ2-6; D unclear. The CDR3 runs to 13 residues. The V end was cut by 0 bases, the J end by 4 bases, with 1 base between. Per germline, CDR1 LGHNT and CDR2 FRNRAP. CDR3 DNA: TGTGCTAGTGGTTTGGTGGGGGCCAACGTCCTGACTTTC. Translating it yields CASGLVGANVLTF.

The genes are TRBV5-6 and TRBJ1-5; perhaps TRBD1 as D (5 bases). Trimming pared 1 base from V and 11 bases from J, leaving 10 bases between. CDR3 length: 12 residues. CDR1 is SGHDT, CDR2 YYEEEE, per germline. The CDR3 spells CASSLRGTAQHF. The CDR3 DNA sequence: TGTGCCAGCAGCTTGCGGGGCACCGCCCAGCATTTT.

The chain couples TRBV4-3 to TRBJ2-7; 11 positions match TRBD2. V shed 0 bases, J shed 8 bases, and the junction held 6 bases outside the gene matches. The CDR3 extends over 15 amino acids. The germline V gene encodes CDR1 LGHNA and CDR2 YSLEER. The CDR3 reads CASSQDRRLAGKQYF. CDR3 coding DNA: TGCGCCAGCAGCCAAGATCGAAGACTAGCGGGAAAGCAGTACTTC.

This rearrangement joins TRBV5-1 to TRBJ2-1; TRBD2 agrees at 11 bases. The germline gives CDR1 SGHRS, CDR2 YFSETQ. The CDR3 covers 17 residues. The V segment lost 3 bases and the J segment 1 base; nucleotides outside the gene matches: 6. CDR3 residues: CASSSFLAGGSYNEQFF. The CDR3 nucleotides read TGCGCCAGCAGCTCGTTCCTAGCGGGAGGTTCCTACAATGAGCAGTTCTTC.

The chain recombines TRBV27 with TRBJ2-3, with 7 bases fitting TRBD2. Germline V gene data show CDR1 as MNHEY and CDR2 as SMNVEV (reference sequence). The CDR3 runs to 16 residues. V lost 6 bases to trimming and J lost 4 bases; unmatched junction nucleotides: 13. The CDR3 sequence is CASSFERGRDADTQYF. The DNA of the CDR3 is TGTGCCAGCAGCTTCGAACGGGGGAGGGACGCAGATACGCAGTATTTT.

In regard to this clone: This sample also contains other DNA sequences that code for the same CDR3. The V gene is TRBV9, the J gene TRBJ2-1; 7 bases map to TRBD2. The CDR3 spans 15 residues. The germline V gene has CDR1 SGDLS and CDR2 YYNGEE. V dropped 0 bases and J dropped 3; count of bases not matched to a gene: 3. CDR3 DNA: TGTGCCAGCAGCGTAGATGCGGGGGTCTACAATGAGCAGTTCTTC. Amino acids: CASSVDAGVYNEQFF.

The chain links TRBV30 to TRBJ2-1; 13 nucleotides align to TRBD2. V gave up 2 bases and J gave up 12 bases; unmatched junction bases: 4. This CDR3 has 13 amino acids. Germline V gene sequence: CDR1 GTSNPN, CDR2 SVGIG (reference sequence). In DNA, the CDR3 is TGTGCCTGGAGTCATGGACTAGCGGGAGTGCAGTTCTTC. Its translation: CAWSHGLAGVQFF. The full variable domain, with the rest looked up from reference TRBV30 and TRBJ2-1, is SQTIHQWPATLVQPVGSPLSLECTVEGTSNPNLYWYRQAAGRGLQLLFYSVGIGQISSEVPQNLSASRPQDRQFILSSKKLLLSDSGFYLCAWSHGLAGVQFFGPGTRLTVL.

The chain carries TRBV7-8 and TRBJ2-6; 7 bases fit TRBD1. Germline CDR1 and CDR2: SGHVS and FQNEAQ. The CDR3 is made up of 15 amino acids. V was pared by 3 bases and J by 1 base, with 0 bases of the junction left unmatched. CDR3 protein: CASSLTGSGANVLTF. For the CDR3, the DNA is TGTGCCAGCAGCTTGACAGGGTCTGGGGCCAACGTCCTGACTTTC.

CDR3 sequence: CASSSVSYEQFF. The CDR3 nucleotides read TGTGCCAGCAGCTCAGTCTCTTATGAGCAGTTCTTC. The J gene is TRBJ2-1, the V gene TRBV11-3; no clear D. CDR3 size: 12 residues. V lost 4 bases and J 8 bases, leaving 9 bases between the germline ends. Germline V gives CDR1 SGHNT, CDR2 YENEEA. Combining the CDR3 with reference TRBV11-3 and TRBJ2-1 gives the whole variable domain EAGVVQSPRYKIIEKKQPVAFWCNPISGHNTLYWYLQNLGQGPELLIRYENEEAVDDSQLPKDRFSAERLKGVDSTLKIQPAELGDSAVYLCASSSVSYEQFFGPGTRLTVL.

CDR3 DNA sequence: TGCGCCAGCAGCCAAGGCCCGGTGACTAGCGGGAGCCAAGAGACCCAGTACTTC. As protein: CASSQGPVTSGSQETQYF. The chain links TRBV4-3 to TRBJ2-5; 12 bases agree with TRBD2. Trimming cost V 1 base and J 1 base; bases outside gene matches: 7. Germline V gene data show CDR1 as LGHNA and CDR2 as YSLEER. The CDR3 sequence is 18 residues long.

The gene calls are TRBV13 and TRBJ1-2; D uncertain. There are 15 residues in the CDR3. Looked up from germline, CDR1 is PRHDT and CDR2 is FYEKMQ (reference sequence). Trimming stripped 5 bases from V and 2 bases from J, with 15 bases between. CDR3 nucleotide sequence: TGTGCCAGCAGCCCCTGGAGTGCCCCAAACTATGGCTACACCTTC. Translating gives CASSPWSAPNYGYTF.

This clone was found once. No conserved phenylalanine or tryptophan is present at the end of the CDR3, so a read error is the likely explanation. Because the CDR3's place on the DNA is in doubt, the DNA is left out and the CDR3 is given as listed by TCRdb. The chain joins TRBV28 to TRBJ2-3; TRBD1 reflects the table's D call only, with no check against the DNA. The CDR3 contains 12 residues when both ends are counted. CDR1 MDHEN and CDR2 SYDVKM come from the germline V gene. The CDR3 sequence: CASSHTGDDCLL.

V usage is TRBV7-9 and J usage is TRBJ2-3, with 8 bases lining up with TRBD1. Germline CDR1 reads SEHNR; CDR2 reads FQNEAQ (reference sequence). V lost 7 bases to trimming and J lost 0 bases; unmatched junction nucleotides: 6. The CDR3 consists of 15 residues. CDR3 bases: TGTGCCAGCAACAATTGGGACAGGAGCACAGATACGCAGTATTTT. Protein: CASNNWDRSTDTQYF.

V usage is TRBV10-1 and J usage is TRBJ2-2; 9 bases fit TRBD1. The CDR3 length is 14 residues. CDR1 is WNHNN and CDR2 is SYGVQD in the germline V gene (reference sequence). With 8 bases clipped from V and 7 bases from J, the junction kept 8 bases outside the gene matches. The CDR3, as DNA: TGCGCCAGCGGACAGGGGCGGGTAGACGGGGAGCTGTTTTTT. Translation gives CASGQGRVDGELFF.

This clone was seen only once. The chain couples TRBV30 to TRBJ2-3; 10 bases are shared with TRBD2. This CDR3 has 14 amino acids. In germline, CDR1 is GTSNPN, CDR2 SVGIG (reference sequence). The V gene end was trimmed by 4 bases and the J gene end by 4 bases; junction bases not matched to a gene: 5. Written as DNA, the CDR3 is TGTGCCTGGACACTAGCGGGATACCCAGATACGCAGTATTTT. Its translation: CAWTLAGYPDTQYF. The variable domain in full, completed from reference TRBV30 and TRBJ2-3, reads SQTIHQWPATLVQPVGSPLSLECTVEGTSNPNLYWYRQAAGRGLQLLFYSVGIGQISSEVPQNLSASRPQDRQFILSSKKLLLSDSGFYLCAWTLAGYPDTQYFGPGTRLTVL.

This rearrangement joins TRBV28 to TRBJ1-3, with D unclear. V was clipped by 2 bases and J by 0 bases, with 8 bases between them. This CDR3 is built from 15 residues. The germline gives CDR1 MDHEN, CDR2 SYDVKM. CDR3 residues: CASSLMRDSGNTIYF. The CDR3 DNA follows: TGTGCCAGCAGTTTAATGAGGGACTCTGGAAACACCATATATTTT. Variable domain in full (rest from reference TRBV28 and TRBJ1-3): DVKVTQSSRYLVKRTGEKVFLECVQDMDHENMFWYRQDPGLGLRLIYFSYDVKMKEKGDIPEGYSVSREKKERFSLILESASTNQTSMYLCASSLMRDSGNTIYFGEGSWLTVV.

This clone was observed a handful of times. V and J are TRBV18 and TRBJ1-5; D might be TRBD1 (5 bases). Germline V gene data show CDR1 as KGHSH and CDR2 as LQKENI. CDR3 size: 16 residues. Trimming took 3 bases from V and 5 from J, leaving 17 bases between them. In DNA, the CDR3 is TGTGCCAGCTCACCGGTTGAGGGGAGGGGTGATCAGCCCCAGCATTTT. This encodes CASSPVEGRGDQPQHF.

The CDR3 nucleotides read TGTGCCACCATATCCGGCTCCACAGATACGCAGTATTTT. This translates into CATISGSTDTQYF. The chain has TRBV28 and TRBJ2-3, with D uncertain. V lost 10 bases and J lost 2, with 13 bases in between. This CDR3 is 13 amino acids long. Germline values: CDR1 MDHEN, CDR2 SYDVKM.

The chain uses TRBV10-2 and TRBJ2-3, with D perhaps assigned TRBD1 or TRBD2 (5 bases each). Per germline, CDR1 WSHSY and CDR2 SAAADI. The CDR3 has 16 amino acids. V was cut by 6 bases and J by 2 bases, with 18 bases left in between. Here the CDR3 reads CASRRGPSILTDTQYF. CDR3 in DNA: TGCGCCAGCAGAAGGGGACCCTCGATCCTCACAGATACGCAGTATTTT.

The CDR3 coding sequence is TGCGCCAGCAGCCTAGGGGGCAGGGTCCCCACCGGGGAGCTGTTTTTT. This codes for CASSLGGRVPTGELFF. The chain is built from TRBV4-1 and TRBJ2-2, with 7 bases fitting TRBD1. CDR1 MGHRA and CDR2 YSYEKL come from the germline V gene. The V gene end was trimmed by 4 bases and the J gene end by 4 bases; junction bases not matched to a gene: 9. The CDR3 is 16 residues long.

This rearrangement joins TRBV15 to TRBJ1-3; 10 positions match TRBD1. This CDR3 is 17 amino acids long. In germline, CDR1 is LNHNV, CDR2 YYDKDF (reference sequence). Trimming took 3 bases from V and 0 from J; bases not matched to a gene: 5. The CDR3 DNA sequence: TGTGCCACCAGCAGGGGACAGGGGTTTTACTCTGGAAACACCATATATTTT. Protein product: CATSRGQGFYSGNTIYF.

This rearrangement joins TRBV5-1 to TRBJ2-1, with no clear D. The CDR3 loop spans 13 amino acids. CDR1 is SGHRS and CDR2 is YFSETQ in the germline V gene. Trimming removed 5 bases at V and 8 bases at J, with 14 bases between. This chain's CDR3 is CASRGLRLDEQFF. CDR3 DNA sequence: TGCGCCAGCAGGGGATTAAGGCTAGATGAGCAGTTCTTC.